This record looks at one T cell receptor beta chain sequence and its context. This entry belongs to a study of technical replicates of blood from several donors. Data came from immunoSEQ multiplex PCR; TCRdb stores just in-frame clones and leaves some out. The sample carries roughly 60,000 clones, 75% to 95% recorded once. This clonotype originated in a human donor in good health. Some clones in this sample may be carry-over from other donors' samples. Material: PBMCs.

The DNA of the CDR3 is TGTGCCAGCAGCTTACCCGATCAGCCCCAGCATTTT. Its protein product is CASSLPDQPQHF. The chain employs TRBV7-9 and TRBJ1-5; D remains unclear. Germline assignment: CDR1 SEHNR and CDR2 FQNEAQ (reference sequence). The V end lost 2 bases, the J end lost 5 bases, and 4 bases lay between the germline ends. The CDR3 has 12 amino acids.